This T cell receptor beta chain was identified during a study of T-cell reconstitution after alpha-beta-depleted transplantation in children. This clonotype has ten or more counts. Its target is not known. Findings of the study overall: Counts and diversity of T cells one year after transplant came mostly from newly produced T cells.

It was with unique molecular identifiers that the TCRbeta library was prepared. TCRdb analysed the PCR reads with MiXCR anew, one entry per CDR3 protein. The data contain approximately 490,000 distinct CDR3 sequences, about 10% of them singletons. The sequence derives from a child aged 2-15 years with inherited bone marrow failure, due to receive a stem cell transplant. The sequences come from PBMCs, collected before TCRalphabeta/CD19-depleted stem cell transplant.

The CDR3 sequence: CASRAGTEAFF. In DNA form, the CDR3 reads TGTGCCAGCAGAGCGGGGACAGAAGCTTTCTTT. V usage is TRBV2 and J usage is TRBJ1-1; TRBD1 is a possible D gene (6 bases). Germline-derived CDR1 and CDR2 are SNHLY and FYNNEI. This CDR3 has 11 residues. V was trimmed by 6 bases and J by 8 bases, leaving 10 bases between them.